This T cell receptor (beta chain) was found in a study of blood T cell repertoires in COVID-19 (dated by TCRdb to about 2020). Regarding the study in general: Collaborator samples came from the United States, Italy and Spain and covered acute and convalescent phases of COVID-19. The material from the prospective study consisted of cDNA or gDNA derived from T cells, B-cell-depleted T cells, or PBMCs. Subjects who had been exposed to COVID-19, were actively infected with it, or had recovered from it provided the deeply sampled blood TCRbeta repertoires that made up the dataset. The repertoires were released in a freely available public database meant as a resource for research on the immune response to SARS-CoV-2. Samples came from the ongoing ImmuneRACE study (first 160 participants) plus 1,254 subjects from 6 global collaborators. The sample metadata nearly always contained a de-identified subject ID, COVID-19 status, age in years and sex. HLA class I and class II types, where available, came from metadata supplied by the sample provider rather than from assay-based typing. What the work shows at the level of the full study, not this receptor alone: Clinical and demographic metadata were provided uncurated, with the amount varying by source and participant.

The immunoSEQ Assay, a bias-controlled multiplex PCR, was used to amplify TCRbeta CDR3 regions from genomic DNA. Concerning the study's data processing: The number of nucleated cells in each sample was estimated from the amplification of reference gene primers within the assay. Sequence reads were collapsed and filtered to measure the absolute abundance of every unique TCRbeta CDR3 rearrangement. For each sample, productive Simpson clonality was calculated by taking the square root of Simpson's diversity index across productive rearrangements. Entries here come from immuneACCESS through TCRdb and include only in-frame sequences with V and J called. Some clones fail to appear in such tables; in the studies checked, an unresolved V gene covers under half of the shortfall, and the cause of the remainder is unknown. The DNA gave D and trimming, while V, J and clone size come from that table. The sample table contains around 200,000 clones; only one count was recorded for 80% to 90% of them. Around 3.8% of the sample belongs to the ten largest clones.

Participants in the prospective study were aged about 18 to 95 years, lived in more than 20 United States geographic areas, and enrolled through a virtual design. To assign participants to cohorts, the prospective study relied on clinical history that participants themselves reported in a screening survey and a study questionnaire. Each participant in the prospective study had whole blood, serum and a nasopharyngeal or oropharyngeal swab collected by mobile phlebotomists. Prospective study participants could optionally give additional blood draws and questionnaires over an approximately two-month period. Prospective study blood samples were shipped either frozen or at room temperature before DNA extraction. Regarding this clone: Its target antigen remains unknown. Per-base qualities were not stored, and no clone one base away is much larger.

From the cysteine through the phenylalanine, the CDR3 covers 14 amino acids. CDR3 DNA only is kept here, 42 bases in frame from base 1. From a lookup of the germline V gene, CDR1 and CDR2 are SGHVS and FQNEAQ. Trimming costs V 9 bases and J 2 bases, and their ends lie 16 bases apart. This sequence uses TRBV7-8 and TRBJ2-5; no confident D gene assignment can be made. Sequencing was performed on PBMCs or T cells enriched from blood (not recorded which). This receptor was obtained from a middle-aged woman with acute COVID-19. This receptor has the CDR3 CASTPRRVQETQYF. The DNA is TGTGCCAGTACCCCCCGCCGGGTACAAGAGACCCAGTACTTC.